This T cell receptor beta chain was captured by sequencing in a study of cytomegalovirus exposure and HLA in healthy donors. In germline, CDR1 is GTSNPN, CDR2 SVGIG (reference sequence). The CDR3 is made up of 15 amino acids. Trimming stripped 0 bases from V and 5 bases from J, with 16 bases between. A remark on this clone: The target antigen is unknown.

Findings and limits, study-wide: The study flagged 150 to 200 TCR beta chains as cytomegalovirus-associated. In a later analysis, HLA-C alleles had the fewest associated TCRs, DRB1 alleles the most.

PCR employed 60 Vbeta and 13 Jbeta primers. Repertoires were generated with immunoSEQ multiplex PCR, while TCRdb's copy carries only in-frame clones and drops some. The sample contains 240,000 or so clones, 82% of which appear only once. The TCR was taken from a middle-aged woman in good health and CMV-seropositive. The chain couples TRBV30 to TRBJ1-2, with D possibly TRBD1 on 5 matching bases. Sequencing used PBMCs. The CDR3 nucleotides read TGTGCCTGGAGTGTACGACAGAGATATTCTTATGGCTACACCTTC. Its protein is CAWSVRQRYSYGYTF.